These T cell receptor beta chains were read from a single sample in a study of blood T cell repertoires in COVID-19. Method: immunoSEQ multiplex PCR; TCRdb's copy keeps in-frame clones and lacks some. This sample has approximately 59,000 clones, with roughly 81% found just once. The sequenced material came from peripheral blood. The receptors originated from a man older than 75 with acute or convalescent COVID-19. The CDR3 runs from the conserved cysteine through the conserved F or W. Fields, in order: J gene, clone size, CDR3 length, V gene, CDR3 protein. Rows give clone size only sometimes, using once, few, many, or a class for an expanded clone.

j_gene: TRBJ2-2
abundance: NA
len: 17
v_gene: TRBV7-6
CDR3aa: CASSLAPSGLNTGELFF

j_gene: TRBJ2-7
abundance: NA
len: 15
v_gene: TRBV5-1
CDR3aa: CASSLGLGHGYEQYF

j_gene: TRBJ2-5
abundance: NA
len: 15
v_gene: TRBV25-1
CDR3aa: CASSEGHEYQETQYF

j_gene: TRBJ1-2
abundance: once
len: 14
v_gene: TRBV19
CDR3aa: CASSTLQGAYGYTF

j_gene: TRBJ2-5
abundance: NA
len: 13
v_gene: TRBV5-4
CDR3aa: CASSLVPVETQYF

j_gene: TRBJ1-2
abundance: NA
len: 15
v_gene: TRBV6-5
CDR3aa: CASRGQGGGNYGYTF

j_gene: TRBJ2-5
abundance: NA
len: 13
v_gene: TRBV7-2
CDR3aa: CASSSDSQETQYF

j_gene: TRBJ1-2
abundance: once
len: 15
v_gene: TRBV7-2
CDR3aa: CASSSTGTGANGYTF

j_gene: TRBJ2-3
abundance: NA
len: 16
v_gene: TRBV24-1
CDR3aa: CATSDWRLAGADTQYF

j_gene: TRBJ2-7
abundance: NA
len: 13
v_gene: TRBV19
CDR3aa: CASSISQFYEQYF

j_gene: TRBJ2-1
abundance: NA
len: 15
v_gene: TRBV7-3
CDR3aa: CASSSLAGGPYEQFF

j_gene: TRBJ1-2
abundance: NA
len: 13
v_gene: TRBV18
CDR3aa: CASSPEGHYGYTF

j_gene: TRBJ2-5
abundance: NA
len: 13
v_gene: TRBV7-8
CDR3aa: CASSWGLEETQYF

j_gene: TRBJ2-7
abundance: NA
len: 14
v_gene: TRBV28
CDR3aa: CASSLEALSYEQYF

j_gene: TRBJ2-1
abundance: NA
len: 11
v_gene: TRBV12-3/TRBV12-4
CDR3aa: CASSRDNEQFF

j_gene: TRBJ2-5
abundance: NA
len: 13
v_gene: TRBV24-1
CDR3aa: CATTRPRGETQYF

j_gene: TRBJ2-7
abundance: NA
len: 17
v_gene: TRBV5-4
CDR3aa: CASSKTRNRQLVYEQYF

j_gene: TRBJ2-2
abundance: NA
len: 13
v_gene: TRBV12-3/TRBV12-4
CDR3aa: CASSIDSLGELFF

j_gene: TRBJ2-1
abundance: NA
len: 14
v_gene: TRBV11-3
CDR3aa: CASSSSGGAVEQFF

j_gene: TRBJ2-1
abundance: NA
len: 15
v_gene: TRBV4-3
CDR3aa: CASSQEQSSYNEQFF

j_gene: TRBJ2-3
abundance: NA
len: 18
v_gene: TRBV10-3
CDR3aa: CAISESRVLRASTDTQYF

j_gene: TRBJ2-2
abundance: NA
len: 16
v_gene: TRBV4-1
CDR3aa: CASSQSRTYNTGELFF

j_gene: TRBJ1-2
abundance: once
len: 15
v_gene: TRBV28
CDR3aa: CASRGPRTGLEGYTF

j_gene: TRBJ2-2
abundance: many
len: 14
v_gene: TRBV7-3
CDR3aa: CASSSGTGFWELFF

j_gene: TRBJ1-2
abundance: NA
len: 15
v_gene: TRBV7-2
CDR3aa: CASSPARRESYGYTF

j_gene: TRBJ2-7
abundance: NA
len: 15
v_gene: TRBV18
CDR3aa: CASSPGLAGTYEQYF

j_gene: TRBJ2-1
abundance: once
len: 15
v_gene: TRBV3-1/TRBV3-2
CDR3aa: CASSPPGLVMNEQFF

j_gene: TRBJ2-3
abundance: NA
len: 19
v_gene: TRBV6-2/TRBV6-3
CDR3aa: CASSYALPLAGGPRDTQYF

j_gene: TRBJ2-1
abundance: NA
len: 14
v_gene: TRBV11-3
CDR3aa: CASSFGPGLAAQFF

j_gene: TRBJ2-3
abundance: NA
len: 16
v_gene: TRBV5-4
CDR3aa: CASSFRLAGGGDTQYF

j_gene: TRBJ2-3
abundance: few
len: 17
v_gene: TRBV4-2
CDR3aa: CASSQDALWGLTDTQYF

j_gene: TRBJ2-5
abundance: NA
len: 15
v_gene: TRBV7-9
CDR3aa: CASSPEAGARETQYF

j_gene: TRBJ1-4
abundance: NA
len: 13
v_gene: TRBV19
CDR3aa: CASQDRGPEKLFF

j_gene: TRBJ2-7
abundance: NA
len: 13
v_gene: TRBV7-2
CDR3aa: CASSLAAKYEQYF

j_gene: TRBJ1-5
abundance: NA
len: 17
v_gene: TRBV6-2/TRBV6-3
CDR3aa: CASSYVGSAYSNQPQHF

j_gene: TRBJ1-5
abundance: NA
len: 16
v_gene: TRBV28
CDR3aa: CASSPIVARGAQPQHF

j_gene: TRBJ1-1
abundance: NA
len: 16
v_gene: TRBV19
CDR3aa: CASSPGTGEGNTEAFF

j_gene: TRBJ2-7
abundance: NA
len: 15
v_gene: TRBV27
CDR3aa: CASSLGRTGIDEQYF

j_gene: TRBJ2-1
abundance: NA
len: 13
v_gene: TRBV2
CDR3aa: CAGQGRTYNEQFF

j_gene: TRBJ2-7
abundance: NA
len: 14
v_gene: TRBV5-1
CDR3aa: CASTLWGGTYEQYF

j_gene: TRBJ1-1
abundance: NA
len: 13
v_gene: TRBV5-1
CDR3aa: CASSSEQHTEAFF

j_gene: TRBJ1-5
abundance: few
len: 17
v_gene: TRBV25-1
CDR3aa: CASRGQAIKEGNQPQHF

j_gene: TRBJ1-1
abundance: few
len: 14
v_gene: TRBV2
CDR3aa: CASETQGLNTEAFF

j_gene: TRBJ2-2
abundance: NA
len: 15
v_gene: TRBV7-2
CDR3aa: CASSLGRGGPGELFF

j_gene: TRBJ2-3
abundance: NA
len: 14
v_gene: TRBV6-6
CDR3aa: CASSWDRGRDTQYF

j_gene: TRBJ1-2
abundance: once
len: 14
v_gene: TRBV5-1
CDR3aa: CASSFGQGDYGYTF